This is a list of T cell receptor beta chains from one sample in a study of cytomegalovirus exposure and HLA in healthy donors. Profiling relied on immunoSEQ multiplex PCR, and the TCRdb table lists in-frame clones only, not all of them. The sample contains hundreds of thousands of clones, 70% to 90% of which appear only once. The sample comprised PBMCs. Receptor source: a woman under 30 in good health and CMV-seronegative. Both conserved end residues are part of each CDR3. Each record gives: D gene, CDR3 length, J gene, clone size, V gene, CDR3 DNA, CDR3 protein. D genes are given only for firm matches. Clone size, where shown, is once, few, many, or a class for clones that have expanded.

>.|21|TRBJ2-1|.|TRBV7-3
TGTGCCAGCAGCTTAAGTCCTCCTACCCCCTACTATCCGCGGAGGGGCAATGAGCAGTTCTTC
CASSLSPPTPYYPRRGNEQFF
>.|13|TRBJ1-2|once|TRBV9
TGTGCCAGCAGAGCGGACGGATTTTATGGCTACACCTTC
CASRADGFYGYTF
>TRBD1|15|TRBJ1-1|.|TRBV4-1
TGCGCCAGCAGCCAAGGACAGGGCAGTAGCACTGAAGCTTTCTTT
CASSQGQGSSTEAFF
>.|15|TRBJ2-5|.|TRBV11-2
TGTGCCAGCAGCCTACCTTTGCCCGGTGAAGAGACCCAGTACTTC
CASSLPLPGEETQYF
>.|13|TRBJ1-2|.|TRBV6-5
TGTGCCAGCAGTTACTCCGGTAACTATGGCTACACCTTC
CASSYSGNYGYTF
>.|12|TRBJ2-3|.|TRBV28
TGTGCCAGCCGGGTGAGCACAGATACGCAGTATTTT
CASRVSTDTQYF
>TRBD2|16|TRBJ2-3|.|TRBV6-5
TGTGCCAGCAGTTTCCCCACTAGCGGGGGCACAGATACGCAGTATTTT
CASSFPTSGGTDTQYF
>TRBD2|16|TRBJ2-7|.|TRBV11-2
TGTGCCAGCAGCTTAGTCGGACTAGCGGCGACCTACGAGCAGTACTTC
CASSLVGLAATYEQYF
>.|14|TRBJ1-1|.|TRBV28
TGTGCCAGCAGTCCCAGGGTGCGTGACACTGAAGCTTTCTTT
CASSPRVRDTEAFF
>.|14|TRBJ2-7|.|TRBV18
TGTGCCAGCTCACCATGGGAGAGCTCCTACGAGCAGTACTTC
CASSPWESSYEQYF
>.|12|TRBJ1-5|few|TRBV4-1
TGCGCCAGCAGCCAAGCGAATCAGCCCCAGCATTTT
CASSQANQPQHF
>.|15|TRBJ2-3|.|TRBV5-4
TGTGCCAGCAGCTTAACACCTCTAGCAACAGATACGCAGTATTTT
CASSLTPLATDTQYF
>.|13|TRBJ1-2|.|TRBV11-3
TGTGCCAGCAGCTCCGCGGGGGGGTATGGCTACACCTTC
CASSSAGGYGYTF
>.|10|TRBJ2-3|once|TRBV7-9
TGTGCCAGCCGGGGGGATACGCAGTATTTT
CASRGDTQYF
>TRBD1|16|TRBJ2-1|.|TRBV5-1
TGCGCCAGCAGCTTGACATCGGGACAGGGTTCCAATGAGCAGTTCTTC
CASSLTSGQGSNEQFF
>.|13|TRBJ2-7|.|TRBV19
TGTGCCAGTAGTATAGACTATCGCTACGAGCAGTACTTC
CASSIDYRYEQYF
>TRBD1|15|TRBJ2-7|.|TRBV29-1
TGCAGCGTTGAAATGCGGGACAGGGGGCCCTACGAGCAGTACTTC
CSVEMRDRGPYEQYF
>.|18|TRBJ2-3|.|TRBV29-1
TGCAGCGTGGGAGGAGCGGACCCGAGGAGAGTAGGGACAGATACGCAGTATTTT
CSVGGADPRRVGTDTQYF
>.|14|TRBJ2-7|.|TRBV6-6
TGTGCCAGCAGAACCCCGGGCAGGGCCTACGAGCAGTACTTC
CASRTPGRAYEQYF
>TRBD1|17|TRBJ1-2|.|TRBV2
TGTGCCAGTTTGGGACCCGGGACAGGACCCTCTGGCTATGGCTACACCTTC
CASLGPGTGPSGYGYTF
>.|16|TRBJ2-1|.|TRBV6-8
TGTGCCAGCAGTCGAATCAGGGGAAGCTCCTACAATGAGCAGTTCTTC
CASSRIRGSSYNEQFF
>.|14|TRBJ1-2|.|TRBV28
TGTGCCAGCAGTTTATGGGGACACTGGGGAGGCTACACCTTC
CASSLWGHWGGYTF
>TRBD2|15|TRBJ2-5|.|TRBV27
TGTGCCAGCAGCCCGCGGGGGGTCCGCCAAGAGACCCAGTACTTC
CASSPRGVRQETQYF
>TRBD1|15|TRBJ1-6|.|TRBV14
TGTGCCAGCAGCGGGCTGACAGGGGTGTTTTCTCCCCTCCACTTT
CASSGLTGVFSPLHF
>.|16|TRBJ2-7|few|TRBV6-1
TGTGCCAGCAGTGAAGCTCAGGGCCTACCAAACTACGAGCAGTACTTC
CASSEAQGLPNYEQYF
>.|17|TRBJ1-4|.|TRBV2
TGTGCCAGTGCCGGGGGGGCGTTTGTCGGGCCTAATGAAAAACTGTTTTTT
CASAGGAFVGPNEKLFF
>TRBD1|14|TRBJ1-2|once|TRBV29-1
TGCAGCGGATCCTCCGGGACAGAACTATATGGCTACACCTTC
CSGSSGTELYGYTF
>.|14|TRBJ2-5|once|TRBV15
TGTGCCACCAGTCCCGGGACTCAAAAAGAGACCCAGTACTTC
CATSPGTQKETQYF
>.|15|TRBJ2-2|.|TRBV7-6
TGTGCCAGCAGCTCTAGCGCCCTAAGGGGCGGGGAGCTGTTTTTT
CASSSSALRGGELFF
>.|13|TRBJ1-3|.|TRBV6-1
TGTGCCAGCACCGCCCGGTGGGGAGACACCATATATTTT
CASTARWGDTIYF
>.|18|TRBJ1-3|.|TRBV7-9
TGTGCCAGCAGCCCGAGAGGTCGGGGGTCTTTGGACGGAAACACCATATATTTT
CASSPRGRGSLDGNTIYF
>TRBD2|14|TRBJ2-3|.|TRBV2
TGTGCCAGCGAGCGGGGAACTAGCACAGATACGCAGTATTTT
CASERGTSTDTQYF
>TRBD2|14|TRBJ2-7|.|TRBV28
TGTGCCAGCAGTCACGAGCGGGAGGGCCCCGAGCAGTACTTC
CASSHEREGPEQYF
>TRBD1|15|TRBJ2-1|.|TRBV4-1
TGCGCCAGCAGCCAAGAATACAGGGGGTACAATGAGCAGTTCTTC
CASSQEYRGYNEQFF
>.|13|TRBJ2-7|few|TRBV5-1
TGCGCCAGCAGCCCGGCGGGAAACTACGAGCAGTACTTC
CASSPAGNYEQYF
>TRBD2|17|TRBJ2-7|.|TRBV4-1
TGCGCCAGCAGCCAAGTCTTCCCAGCGGGAGGACCAAGGGAGCAGTACTTC
CASSQVFPAGGPREQYF
>.|12|TRBJ1-2|.|TRBV28
TGTGCCAGCAGTTTCTCCGGCTATGGCTACACCTTC
CASSFSGYGYTF
>TRBD1|14|TRBJ1-2|.|TRBV6-5
TGTGCCAGCAGGACGGACAGGGAAGTAGGTGGCTACACCTTC
CASRTDREVGGYTF
>TRBD1|13|TRBJ1-1|.|TRBV27
TGTGCCAGCAGTTGGGGTGCGGACAGGGGGCTTTTATTT
CASSWGADRGLLF
>TRBD1|13|TRBJ2-7|.|TRBV2
TGTGCCAGCAATTCCGACAGGGGGATCGAGCAGTACTTC
CASNSDRGIEQYF